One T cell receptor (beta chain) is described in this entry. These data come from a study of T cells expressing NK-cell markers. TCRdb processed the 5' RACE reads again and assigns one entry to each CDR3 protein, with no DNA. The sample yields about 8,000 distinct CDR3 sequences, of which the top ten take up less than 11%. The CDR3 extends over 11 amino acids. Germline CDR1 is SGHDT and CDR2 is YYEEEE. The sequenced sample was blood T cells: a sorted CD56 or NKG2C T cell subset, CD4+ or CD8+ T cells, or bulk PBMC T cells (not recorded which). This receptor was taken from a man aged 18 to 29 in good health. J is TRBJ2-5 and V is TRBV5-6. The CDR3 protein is CASSFSETQYF.